The clone carrying this T cell receptor (beta chain) has only a few counts. Antigen specificity is unknown. Via MiXCR, TCRdb re-called the 5' RACE reads, giving one row per CDR3 protein. The sample lists under 400,000 distinct CDR3 sequences, around 21% occurring once. The sample comes from a study of T-cell memory formation after mild COVID-19. The CDR3 extends over 12 amino acids. V lost 5 bases and J 6 bases, leaving 8 bases between the germline ends. Germline lookup yields CDR1 MGHDK and CDR2 SYGVNS. Study-level points and caveats: Among contracting clones, CD4+ were mainly CM/EM and CD8+ enriched in EMRA. Pre-infection memory held some responding clones, suggesting pre-existing cross-reactive T cells responded.

V is TRBV25-1 and J is TRBJ2-1; TRBD2 is a possible D gene (6 bases). This sequence originates from an adult woman who had mild COVID-19 (a few samples of this study predate the infection). Cell type and time point are not known. Source material: PBMCs or a T cell subset sorted from them (not recorded which). CDR3 sequence: CASSPGSNEQFF. The CDR3 bases are TGTGCCAGCAGTCCCGGGAGCAATGAGCAGTTCTTC.